Described below is a single TCR beta chain sequence and its context. Its specificity is not known. The data were obtained in a study of chemoradiotherapy in HPV16-positive cancers. Measured with immunoSEQ multiplex PCR; TCRdb has only the in-frame clones, and not every one. The table records roughly 3,900 clones, more than 85% of them present only once. Regarding the study as a whole: In HPV16-positive patients, HPV-responsive T-cell expansion tracked better recurrence-free survival. Only a couple of HPV16-positive patients supplied the functional HPV-specificity definition. Candidate HPV-specific clones and E7-related TCR motifs grew in tumor during treatment.

CDR3 length equals 14 residues. The germline V gene has CDR1 SGHRS and CDR2 YFSETQ. V lost 2 bases, J lost 7 bases, and 2 bases stayed unmatched. This specimen consisted of tumor tissue, obtained from a patient who underwent chemoradiotherapy. The chain combines TRBV5-1 with TRBJ2-1, with 11 bases that match TRBD2. The clonotype comes from a human donor with HPV-associated anogenital cancer. CDR3 coding DNA: TGCGCCAGCAGCTTACTAGCGGGGGAAAATGAGCAGTTCTTC. It specifies CASSLLAGENEQFF.